The next 10 T cell receptor beta chains were all read from a single sample in a study of blood T cell repertoires in COVID-19. The assay was immunoSEQ multiplex PCR, and TCRdb's table has in-frame clones only and misses some. The data contain about 91,000 clones, approximately 90% of them seen just once; the ten biggest clones take up approximately 4.9%. Sequenced material: peripheral blood. All receptors derive from a man aged 65-85 years with acute or convalescent COVID-19.

The chain links TRBV5-1 to TRBJ1-4; TRBD1 matches at 9 bases. After removal of 5 bases from V and 7 bases from J, the junction contained 9 bases not matched to a gene. This CDR3 is built from 15 residues. Germline V gene lookup returns CDR1 SGHRS and CDR2 YFSETQ. The CDR3 DNA follows: TGCGCCAGCAGTCCGGGACAGGGTGGGAGTGAAAAACTGTTTTTT. This sequence encodes CASSPGQGGSEKLFF.

The chain combines TRBV5-6 with TRBJ2-7; D may be TRBD1 (5 bases). This CDR3 is 13 amino acids long. Germline assignment: CDR1 SGHDT and CDR2 YYEEEE. V gave up 1 base and J gave up 3 bases, with 8 bases separating them. The CDR3 sequence is CASSLMQGYEQYF. DNA for the CDR3: TGTGCCAGCAGCTTGATGCAGGGCTACGAGCAGTACTTC.

The chain is built from TRBV9 and TRBJ2-5, with D hard to call. Trimming took off 4 bases at V and 6 bases at J, with 10 bases between the two ends. There are 12 residues in the CDR3. Germline CDR1 SGDLS, CDR2 YYNGEE. The CDR3 sequence is CASSPNFQTQYF. The CDR3 bases are TGTGCCAGCAGCCCTAATTTTCAGACCCAGTACTTC.

This chain uses TRBV2 with TRBJ1-2; 7 bases align to TRBD1. Germline V lookup: CDR1 SNHLY, CDR2 FYNNEI. With V trimmed by 1 base and J by 6 bases, 5 bases remained unmatched. The CDR3 spans 14 residues. This chain's CDR3 is CASSEEGQGDGYTF. In DNA, the CDR3 is TGTGCCAGCAGTGAAGAGGGGCAGGGGGATGGCTACACCTTC.

The chain joins TRBV29-1 to TRBJ2-7, with unresolved D. Trimming took 5 bases from V and 2 from J, leaving 7 bases between them. In germline, CDR1 is SQVTM, CDR2 ANQGSEA. This CDR3 spans 11 amino acids. The CDR3 is CSVRGPYEQYF. The CDR3 DNA reads TGCAGCGTTAGAGGTCCCTACGAGCAGTACTTC.

The J gene is TRBJ2-7, the V gene TRBV6-5, with TRBD2 matching over 8 bases. The germline V gene has CDR1 MNHEY and CDR2 SVGAGI. V dropped 5 bases and J dropped 2; count of bases not matched to a gene: 8. CDR3 length: 15 residues. The CDR3 DNA sequence: TGTGCCAGCAGTACCTCCGGGACTAGTGCCTACGAGCAGTACTTC. Protein sequence: CASSTSGTSAYEQYF.

V gene TRBV6-5 combines with J gene TRBJ2-7, with TRBD1 matching over 7 bases. Germline CDR1 is MNHEY and CDR2 is SVGAGI. This CDR3 has 15 amino acids. V dropped 0 bases and J dropped 0; count of bases not matched to a gene: 2. CDR3 amino acids: CASSYSTGHSYEQYV. CDR3 DNA: TGTGCCAGCAGTTACTCGACAGGGCACTCCTACGAGCAGTACGTC.

This chain joins TRBV10-3 and TRBJ1-3; 9 bases map to TRBD1. The V segment lost 8 bases and the J segment 7 bases; nucleotides outside the gene matches: 12. Germline-derived CDR1 and CDR2 are ENHRY and SYGVKD. The CDR3 has 15 amino acids. The DNA for the CDR3 is TGTGCCATCGGTTTACAGGGGGCCGGAGTCAACACCATATATTTT. It encodes CAIGLQGAGVNTIYF.

The V call is TRBV9, the J call TRBJ2-5; TRBD2 is a possible D gene (6 bases). V was cut by 0 bases and J by 7 bases, with 19 bases left in between. This CDR3 is 16 amino acids long. The V gene's germline CDR1 is SGDLS and CDR2 YYNGEE. The CDR3 DNA reads TGTGCCAGCAGCGTAGGTCGGGGGACCTACGAGGTGACCCAGTACTTC. This translates into CASSVGRGTYEVTQYF.

The chain uses TRBV5-6 and TRBJ1-2; TRBD1 aligns across 8 bases. Trimming took 7 bases from V and 4 from J; bases not matched to a gene: 15. This CDR3 is built from 16 residues. From germline, CDR1 is SGHDT and CDR2 YYEEEE. CDR3 nucleotide sequence: TGTGCCAGCGCCAGACCGGGGGACAGGCTTCGCTATGGCTACACCTTC. It codes for CASARPGDRLRYGYTF.